A selection of T cell receptor beta chains follows, all from one sample in a study of control samples from healthy donors and cancer patients. Measured with immunoSEQ multiplex PCR; TCRdb has only the in-frame clones, and not every one. The table has 250,000 to 300,000 clones, roughly four fifths seen once; the top ten hold about an eighth. Sequencing was carried out using PBMCs. These receptors were taken from a woman in her sixties with lung cancer. Both conserved end residues are part of each CDR3. The D gene is left open where the match is weak.

v_call,d_call,cdr3_aa
TRBV5-1,TRBD1,CASSSTGVDTGELFF
TRBV19,TRBD2,CASGRRGLYNEQFF
TRBV4-1,.,CASSQEGQGIGYTF
TRBV5-1,.,CATSPQASGANVLTF
TRBV7-3,.,CASSLGPPGDEAFF
TRBV7-9,.,CASSSGDIPGPTQYF
TRBV21-1,.,CASSGTGTGFGPHNEQFF
TRBV5-1,.,CASSQGTEAGELFF
TRBV30,TRBD2,CAWSPGGPTDTQYF
TRBV5-4,.,CASSPTLGVSSYEQYF
TRBV18,TRBD1,CASSSLPRGQGDNYGYTF
TRBV5-1,TRBD1,CASSSVGTGIQETQYF
TRBV11-2,.,CASSTTGEQYF
TRBV7-8,.,CASSLALTTGGLQPQHF
TRBV7-9,TRBD1,CASSFTGQGHFDTEAFF
TRBV18,.,CASSPMSLSVTGELFF
TRBV13,TRBD1,CASSRDRGPYNEQFF
TRBV6-4,.,CASSDSSTGGVYGYTF
TRBV5-5,TRBD2,CASSPGLAGGYEQYF
TRBV4-1,TRBD2,CASSQDASSGEDTQYF